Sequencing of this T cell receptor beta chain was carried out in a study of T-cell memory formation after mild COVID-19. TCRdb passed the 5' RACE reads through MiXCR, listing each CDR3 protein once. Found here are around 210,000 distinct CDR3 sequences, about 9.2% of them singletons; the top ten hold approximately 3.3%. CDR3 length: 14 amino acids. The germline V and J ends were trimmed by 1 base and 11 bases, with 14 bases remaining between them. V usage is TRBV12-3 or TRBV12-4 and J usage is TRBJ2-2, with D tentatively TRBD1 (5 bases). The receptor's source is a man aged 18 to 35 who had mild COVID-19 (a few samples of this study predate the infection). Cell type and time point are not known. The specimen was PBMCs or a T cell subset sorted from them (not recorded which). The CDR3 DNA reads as TGTGCCAGCAGTTTAGGGAAGTGGCAGGGAGAGCTGTTTTTT. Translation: CASSLGKWQGELFF.